The clone carrying this T cell receptor beta chain is labeled medium-sized (0.01 to 0.1%). What it binds is unknown. The source of the sample is a study of metastatic and nonmetastatic thyroid tumors. On the study more broadly: For malignant and benign thyroid patients, tumor or nodule tissue and blood were the sources whose repertoires were compared. Broader study findings: The reported finding was significantly higher TCR beta diversity in malignant thyroid tumors relative to benign nodules, in blood and tumor.

All patients were treatment-naive before thyroid surgery. Per the original data handling: Differences in CDR3 between clinicopathological groups were drawn on to build a classifier intended to discriminate distant-metastatic papillary thyroid cancer patients. TCRdb reprocessed the PCR reads using MiXCR. What appears here as the V and J calls and clone size reflects TCRdb's work, not the paper's. Counted here are 20,000 to 25,000 clones, approximately 15% occurring once; the ten biggest clones make up about 10%. CDR1 is MDHEN, CDR2 SYDVKM, per germline. The length of the CDR3 is 16 residues. V gave up 6 bases and J gave up 2 bases; unmatched junction bases: 8.

The TCR comes from a female donor with papillary thyroid cancer or a benign thyroid nodule (not recorded which). Some clones in this sample may be carry-over from other donors' samples. This chain connects TRBV28 to TRBJ2-7; TRBD2 matches at 12 bases. The sequenced sample consisted of tumor tissue. The CDR3 reads CASRLGLAGTPYEQYF. CDR3 sequence (DNA): TGTGCCAGCAGATTAGGACTAGCGGGGACTCCCTACGAGCAGTACTTC.